The 2 T cell receptor beta chains reported below all come from one sample, sequenced in a study of blood T cells in healthy people across ages. Combining a sample-barcoded 5' primer with a J-beta primer mix, a second PCR ran for roughly 7 to 12 cycles. Using its own MiXCR run on the 5' RACE reads, TCRdb lists one record per CDR3 protein. The sample shows hundreds of thousands of distinct CDR3 sequences, roughly 43% of them seen only once. The specimen sequenced was blood. The receptors derive from an elderly man in good health.

The rearrangement links TRBV7-2 to TRBJ2-3; TRBD2 aligns across 7 bases. Losses at the gene ends were 5 bases for V and 0 bases for J; bases not matched to a gene: 8. Germline V gives CDR1 SGHTA, CDR2 FQGNSA. This CDR3 has 16 residues. CDR3 sequence reads: CASSATAGISTDTQYF. In nucleotides, the CDR3 is TGTGCCAGCAGCGCGACAGCGGGGATAAGCACAGATACGCAGTATTTT. Drawing the rest from reference TRBV7-2 and TRBJ2-3, the complete variable domain is GAGVSQSPSNKVTEKGKDVELRCDPISGHTALYWYRQSLGQGLEFLIYFQGNSAPDKSGLPSDRFSAERTGGSVSTLTIQRTQQEDSAVYLCASSATAGISTDTQYFGPGTRLTVL.

The V call is TRBV28, the J call TRBJ2-3; D may be TRBD1 (5 bases). The CDR3 totals 16 residues. V lost 4 bases, J lost 10 bases, and 24 bases lay in between. CDR1 and CDR2 (germline): MDHEN, SYDVKM. Here the CDR3 reads CASSSRGPTQASSQYF. DNA for the CDR3: TGTGCCAGCAGTTCTCGCGGACCGACACAGGCGTCTTCGCAGTATTTT. The full variable domain, rest sourced from reference TRBV28 and TRBJ2-3, is DVKVTQSSRYLVKRTGEKVFLECVQDMDHENMFWYRQDPGLGLRLIYFSYDVKMKEKGDIPEGYSVSREKKERFSLILESASTNQTSMYLCASSSRGPTQASSQYFGPGTRLTVL.